Below are 8 T cell receptor beta chains sequenced from a single sample in a study of blood T cell repertoires in COVID-19 (dated by TCRdb to 2018 to 2020). Library preparation employed the immunoSEQ multiplex PCR assay. Entries here come from immuneACCESS through TCRdb and include only in-frame sequences with V and J called. Some clones fail to appear in such tables; in the studies checked, an unresolved V gene covers under half of the shortfall, and the cause of the remainder is unknown. For this sample the table gives 240,000 or so clones, of which around 88% were detected only once. Together, the top ten hold over 3% of the sample. Sequencing was done on a sample of peripheral blood. All receptors come from a woman in her thirties who had recovered from COVID-19.

The gene calls are TRBV15 and TRBJ1-5, with a tentative D call TRBD1 (6 bases). Germline lookup yields CDR1 LNHNV and CDR2 YYDKDF (reference sequence). Trimming took 3 bases from V and 8 from J, leaving 14 bases between them. This CDR3 contains 14 residues. Here the CDR3 DNA reads TGTGCCACCAGCAGTTTGGGGGCAGTGGAGCCCCAGCATTTT. This codes for CATSSLGAVEPQHF. The entire variable domain, with the rest obtained from reference TRBV15 and TRBJ1-5, is as follows: DAMVIQNPRYQVTQFGKPVTLSCSQTLNHNVMYWYQQKSSQAPKLLFHYYDKDFNNEADTPDNFQSRRPNTSFCFLDIRSPGLGDTAMYLCATSSLGAVEPQHFGDGTRLSIL.

The gene calls are TRBV27 and TRBJ2-5; D is ambiguous. Trimming took 2 bases from V and 2 from J, leaving 6 bases between them. The CDR3 extends over 13 amino acids. CDR1 is MNHEY and CDR2 is SMNVEV in the germline V gene (reference sequence). The CDR3 here is CASSLGQQETQYF. CDR3 coding DNA: TGTGCCAGCAGTTTAGGTCAGCAAGAGACCCAGTACTTC.

This chain links TRBV7-6 with TRBJ2-7; 9 bases map to TRBD1. V lost 0 bases, J lost 0 bases, and 9 bases stayed unmatched. Per germline, CDR1 SGHVS and CDR2 FNYEAQ. The CDR3 loop spans 18 amino acids. As DNA, the CDR3 is TGTGCCAGCAGCTTAGCCCGGGACAGGGTCCTGAGCTCCTACGAGCAGTACTTC. Protein: CASSLARDRVLSSYEQYF.

This rearrangement joins TRBV10-3 to TRBJ2-3; 7 bases line up with TRBD1. Germline V gives CDR1 ENHRY, CDR2 SYGVKD. This CDR3 spans 14 amino acids. The junction had 5 bases not matched to a gene; V was cut back by 6 bases and J by 2 bases. The CDR3 reads CAIRQGQNTDTQYF. CDR3 in DNA: TGTGCCATCAGACAGGGACAGAACACAGATACGCAGTATTTT.

This clone was counted a single time. The rearrangement joins TRBV5-6 to TRBJ2-7; weak D call: TRBD2 (5 bases). This CDR3 has 13 amino acids. Deletions cut 2 bases from V and 2 bases from J, with 8 bases between. Germline lookup yields CDR1 SGHDT and CDR2 YYEEEE. The CDR3 sequence is CASSFAGAYEQYF. CDR3 coding DNA: TGTGCCAGCAGCTTCGCCGGGGCCTACGAGCAGTACTTC.

This chain uses TRBV7-2 with TRBJ2-2; D possibly corresponds to TRBD1 (5 bases). Germline CDR1 reads SGHTA; CDR2 reads FQGNSA. Trimming shortened V by 10 bases and J by 1 base, and 13 bases separated the two germline ends. The CDR3 extends over 14 amino acids. The CDR3 coding sequence is TGTGCCACCTACCTAGGACAGAACACCGGGGAGCTGTTTTTT. Translation: CATYLGQNTGELFF. Full variable domain (rest looked up from reference TRBV7-2 and TRBJ2-2): GAGVSQSPSNKVTEKGKDVELRCDPISGHTALYWYRQSLGQGLEFLIYFQGNSAPDKSGLPSDRFSAERTGGSVSTLTIQRTQQEDSAVYLCATYLGQNTGELFFGEGSRLTVL.

V usage is TRBV25-1 and J usage is TRBJ2-7; perhaps TRBD1 as D (6 bases). Germline CDR1 is MGHDK and CDR2 is SYGVNS. The CDR3 extends over 13 amino acids. The V and J ends lost 6 bases and 6 bases respectively, with 15 bases between them. Here the CDR3 reads CASSLDRFSEQYF. CDR3 coding DNA: TGTGCCAGCAGCCTGGACAGATTTTCCGAGCAGTACTTC.

The chain carries TRBV6-6 and TRBJ2-5, with D maybe TRBD1 (5 bases). V lost 6 bases to trimming and J lost 4 bases, with 18 bases between them. The CDR3 spans 15 residues. Germline CDR1 reads MNHNY; CDR2 reads SVGAGI (reference sequence). CDR3 loop: CASSQGGGIVETQYF. The CDR3 bases are TGTGCCAGCAGCCAGGGTGGTGGGATAGTAGAGACCCAGTACTTC.